This T cell receptor (beta chain) was obtained from a study of OX40 agonist ivuxolimab in advanced cancers. TCRdb's copy holds only in-frame clones and misses some; the assay was immunoSEQ multiplex PCR. In the table there are 65,000 to 80,000 clones, 84% of which are singletons. Sequencing used CD4+ or CD8+ T cells sorted from blood, obtained in a trial of the OX40 agonist ivuxolimab. This receptor was obtained from an adult with an advanced solid tumor such as melanoma, head and neck, liver or kidney cancer.

CDR3 DNA sequence: TGTGCCAGCAGCTCCCAGGGGGGCGACTATGGCTACACCTTC. This translates into CASSSQGGDYGYTF. The chain employs TRBV11-2 and TRBJ1-2; 7 bases match TRBD1. The CDR3 covers 14 residues. Per the germline V gene, CDR1 is SGHAT and CDR2 is FQNNGV. V lost 4 bases and J lost 3; bases outside the gene matches: 5.